The entry that follows covers one T cell receptor (beta chain) sequence. Its antigen is currently unknown. A much larger clone is a single base away; this may be a read error. This sample stems from a study of T-cell reconstitution after alpha-beta-depleted transplantation in children. General study results and limits: When one year had passed after transplant, most T-cell counts and diversity came from newly produced T cells. Roughly two months post-transplant, alpha-beta T cells reportedly originated from several hundred graft clones that had expanded. Surviving recipient cells, namely T cells and thymic progenitors, were the source of high day-60 TCRbeta diversity in some patients.

Germline-derived CDR1 and CDR2 are SQVTM and ANQGSEA. This CDR3 has 14 residues. The TCRbeta library was prepared with unique molecular identifiers. TCRdb analysed the PCR reads with MiXCR anew, one entry per CDR3 protein. The sample contains 670,000 or so distinct CDR3 sequences, over 10% of which appear only once. The sample was PBMCs, taken before TCRalphabeta/CD19-depleted stem cell transplant. The clonotype originates from a girl aged 2 to 10 with congenital amegakaryocytic thrombocytopenia, due to receive a stem cell transplant. The chain couples TRBV29-1 to TRBJ1-2, with D possibly being TRBD1 (5 bases). DNA for the CDR3: TGCAGCGTTGAAGCCCACGGGGACGCCTTCGGCTACCCCTTC. Protein product: CSVEAHGDAFGYPF.